A selection of T cell receptor beta chains follows, all from one sample in a study of T cells after yellow fever vaccination. TCRdb analysed the 5' RACE reads with MiXCR anew, one entry per CDR3 protein. This table has around 340,000 distinct CDR3 sequences, around 12% appearing once. Sequenced material: CD4+ T cells sorted from PBMCs, taken 15 days after the yellow fever booster vaccination. Receptors originate from a man between 18 and 35 years old who received the YFV17D yellow fever vaccine. Each CDR3 is given with its conserved first and last residue. Fields, in order: CDR3 DNA, CDR3 protein, clone size, V gene, D gene, CDR3 length, J gene. D genes are given only for firm matches. Not all rows give a size; the values are once, few, many and, for expanded clones, a class.

DNA: TGTGCCAGCAGCCAAGATGGGGCGGGGGGGCCCAGCTCCTACGAGCAGTACTTC
CDR3: CASSQDGAGGPSSYEQYF
size: few
V: TRBV4-2
D: TRBD2
length: 18
J: TRBJ2-7

DNA: TGTGCCAGCAGCTTGAAGGGGGCCTCTGAAAAACTGTTTTTT
CDR3: CASSLKGASEKLFF
size: once
V: TRBV7-2
D: TRBD1
length: 14
J: TRBJ1-4

DNA: TGTGCCAGCAGCTTTCAAGGGTTCTTTTCACCCCTCCACTTT
CDR3: CASSFQGFFSPLHF
size: many
V: TRBV7-2
D: NA
length: 14
J: TRBJ1-6

DNA: TGTGCCAGCAGTTTCGACCCAGGGAGGTCCTACAATGAGCAGTTCTTC
CDR3: CASSFDPGRSYNEQFF
size: few
V: TRBV12-3/TRBV12-4
D: NA
length: 16
J: TRBJ2-1

DNA: TGTGCCAGCAGTTTACTAGCGGGGGGGCACGAGACCCAGTACTTC
CDR3: CASSLLAGGHETQYF
size: few
V: TRBV12-3/TRBV12-4
D: TRBD2
length: 15
J: TRBJ2-5

DNA: TGTGCCAGCAGCGTCGGGACTAGCTCGACAGATACGCAGTATTTT
CDR3: CASSVGTSSTDTQYF
size: NA
V: TRBV11-3
D: TRBD2
length: 15
J: TRBJ2-3

DNA: TGTGCCAGCTCACCAGACAAGGGACAGCTCTCTGGAAACACCATATATTTT
CDR3: CASSPDKGQLSGNTIYF
size: few
V: TRBV18
D: TRBD1
length: 17
J: TRBJ1-3

DNA: TGTGCCAGCAGCCGGGACAGGGGTGAAAAACTGTTTTTT
CDR3: CASSRDRGEKLFF
size: many
V: TRBV12-3/TRBV12-4
D: TRBD1
length: 13
J: TRBJ1-4

DNA: TGTGCCAGCAGTTACTCATCAGGGGCAGAAAAACTGTTTTTT
CDR3: CASSYSSGAEKLFF
size: few
V: TRBV6-5
D: NA
length: 14
J: TRBJ1-4

DNA: TGTGCCAGCAGCCGATGGGGACAGCAAGTATATTTT
CDR3: CASSRWGQQVYF
size: NA
V: TRBV27
D: TRBD1
length: 12
J: TRBJ1-3

DNA: TGTGCCAGCAGTGCCCGGGATACCGAAAAACTGTTTTTT
CDR3: CASSARDTEKLFF
size: NA
V: TRBV6-1
D: NA
length: 13
J: TRBJ1-4

DNA: TGTGCCACCCGCCGGGGAAGGGAAAAACTGTTTTTT
CDR3: CATRRGREKLFF
size: few
V: TRBV6-5
D: NA
length: 12
J: TRBJ1-4

DNA: TGCGCCAGCAGCTTTGGGGGGACAGATAATTCACCCCTCCACTTT
CDR3: CASSFGGTDNSPLHF
size: NA
V: TRBV5-1
D: TRBD1
length: 15
J: TRBJ1-6